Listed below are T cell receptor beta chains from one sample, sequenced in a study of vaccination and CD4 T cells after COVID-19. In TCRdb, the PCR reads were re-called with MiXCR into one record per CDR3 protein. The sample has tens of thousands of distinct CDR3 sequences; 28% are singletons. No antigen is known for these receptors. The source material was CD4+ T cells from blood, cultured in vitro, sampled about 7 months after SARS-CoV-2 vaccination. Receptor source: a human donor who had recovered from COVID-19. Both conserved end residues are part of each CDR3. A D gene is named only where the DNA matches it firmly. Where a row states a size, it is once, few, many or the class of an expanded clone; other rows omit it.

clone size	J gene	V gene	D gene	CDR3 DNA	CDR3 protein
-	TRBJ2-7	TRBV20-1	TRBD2	TGCAGTACGGTCCCGGGACTAGCTCAGAGCTCCTACGAGCAGTACTTC	CSTVPGLAQSSYEQYF
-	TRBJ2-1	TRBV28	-	TGTGCCAGCAGCTTACGTCAGGGTTGGGGCAATGAGCAGTTCTTC	CASSLRQGWGNEQFF
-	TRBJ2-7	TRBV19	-	TGTGCCAGTAGTACCTCCGCCGGGGAGCAGTACTTC	CASSTSAGEQYF
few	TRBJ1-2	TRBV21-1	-	TGTGCCAGGGAACACCATTGGGGGGGGACCAACTATGGCTACACCTTC	CAREHHWGGTNYGYTF
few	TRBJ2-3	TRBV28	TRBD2	TGTGCCAGCAGTTTGATAGCGGGGGGGACAGATACGCAGTATTTT	CASSLIAGGTDTQYF
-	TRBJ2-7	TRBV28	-	TGTGCCAGCAGTACCACCGGGGGCGGGAGCGAGCAGTACTTC	CASSTTGGGSEQYF
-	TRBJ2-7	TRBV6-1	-	TGTGCCAGCAGCTTTCGGGGCAACCTTATCGAGCAGTACTTC	CASSFRGNLIEQYF
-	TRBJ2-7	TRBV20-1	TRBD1	TGCAGTGCTGAGCCGGGACAGGCAAGGTACGAGCAGTACTTC	CSAEPGQARYEQYF
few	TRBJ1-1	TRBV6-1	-	TGTGCCACTCACAGGAACACTGAAGCTTTCTTT	CATHRNTEAFF
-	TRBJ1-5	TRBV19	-	TGTGCCAGTAGTGGGACGGCCTCAAGACAGCCCCAGCATTTT	CASSGTASRQPQHF
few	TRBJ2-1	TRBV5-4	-	TGTGCCAGCAGCTGGCCGGGGAACCCCTCCTACAATGAGCAGTTCTTC	CASSWPGNPSYNEQFF
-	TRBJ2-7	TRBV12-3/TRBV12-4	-	TGTGCCAGCAGTTTAGGCCCCGAACGACCGCAGTACTTC	CASSLGPERPQYF
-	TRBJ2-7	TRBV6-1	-	TGTGCCAGCAGTGAGGAAAGGGGATTATCCTACGAGCAGTACTTC	CASSEERGLSYEQYF
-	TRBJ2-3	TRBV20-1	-	TGCAGTGCTCCCGGGGGTCTAGACACAGATACGCAGTATTTT	CSAPGGLDTDTQYF
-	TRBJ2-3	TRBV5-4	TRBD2	TGTGCCAGCAGCCTCGCTAGCGGTTTTACAGATACGCAGTATTTT	CASSLASGFTDTQYF
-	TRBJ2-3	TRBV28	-	TGTGCCAGCACCAAGATCAACCGACTCCACTCAACAGATACGCAGTATTTT	CASTKINRLHSTDTQYF
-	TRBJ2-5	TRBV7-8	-	TGTGCCAGCAGCTTAGGAGGGATGGGAGAGACCCAGTACTTC	CASSLGGMGETQYF
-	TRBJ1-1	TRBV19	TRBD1	TGTGCCAGTAGTATCCAGGGGGTAGGGAACACTGAAGCTTTCTTT	CASSIQGVGNTEAFF